This T cell receptor beta chain was observed in a study of T cells in Graves' hyperthyroidism and ophthalmopathy. Study-level results: Clonotypes that were expanded in thyroid above 0.001 mostly appeared in blood too. In simple terms, a model built on 13 V-J features told ophthalmopathy apart from stable hyperthyroidism. For ophthalmopathy, model prediction preceded onset by a median around six months.

Amplified regions were TCR beta CDR3 sequences from RNA transcripts. Carried out on the TCR CDR3, a first-round RT-PCR used the HTBI primer set. TCRdb reprocessed the multiplex PCR reads via MiXCR and lists one record per CDR3 protein. In the table there are about half a million distinct CDR3 sequences, approximately 25% of which are singletons. In this sample, this clonotype turned up many times. Its antigen is not identified. Patients with ophthalmopathy all had a Clinical Activity Score of at least 3, a NOSPECS grade of at least 4 and duration under 3 months. The CDR3 spans 15 residues. The V end was cut by 5 bases, the J end by 2 bases, with 15 bases between. Germline V gives CDR1 ENHRY, CDR2 SYGVKD.

The genes are TRBV10-3 and TRBJ1-2, with a weak D call TRBD1 (6 bases). The clonotype originates from a woman in her 30s with Graves' ophthalmopathy. Sequenced input: blood. The CDR3 protein is CAISKGVGANYGYTF. In nucleotides, the CDR3 is TGTGCCATCAGTAAGGGGGTGGGAGCCAACTATGGCTACACCTTC.